This entry lists 17 T cell receptor beta chains sequenced from one sample in a study of lymphopenia after photon versus proton radiotherapy. Only in-frame clones appear in the TCRdb table, and some are missing; sequencing was by immunoSEQ multiplex PCR. Of some 45,000 clones in the sample, around 81% were seen once. The input for sequencing was peripheral blood, taken from a patient treated with proton-based radiotherapy. All receptors come from a woman aged 70-85 years with pancreatic cancer.

This clone was counted ten times or more. V gene TRBV5-1 combines with J gene TRBJ1-1, with unresolved D. The V end lost 6 bases, the J end lost 1 base, and 10 bases lay between the germline ends. CDR1 and CDR2 (germline): SGHRS, YFSETQ. The CDR3 consists of 13 residues. The CDR3 loop reads CASNFQENTEAFF. The CDR3 nucleotides read TGCGCCAGCAATTTCCAGGAGAACACTGAAGCTTTCTTT.

This clone was found once. The V and J genes are TRBV7-2 and TRBJ2-7; D may be TRBD2 (5 bases). Trimming left V 5 bases short and J 1 base short, with 18 bases between. The CDR3 sequence is 16 residues long. The V gene's germline CDR1 is SGHTA and CDR2 FQGNSA. CDR3 loop: CASSPAGVFRSYEQYF. The CDR3 bases are TGTGCCAGCAGCCCCGCGGGCGTTTTTCGGTCCTACGAGCAGTACTTC.

This clone was seen only a few times. The genes are TRBV28 and TRBJ1-5; 7 bases match TRBD1. The germline gives CDR1 MDHEN, CDR2 SYDVKM. The CDR3 has 17 residues. The J segment lost 0 bases and the V segment lost 4 bases, leaving 9 bases of the junction unmatched. CDR3 in amino acids: CASSSATGATSNQPQHF. The CDR3 nucleotides are TGTGCCAGCAGTTCGGCAACAGGGGCGACTAGCAATCAGCCCCAGCATTTT. Using reference TRBV28 and TRBJ1-5 for the parts outside the CDR3, the full variable domain is DVKVTQSSRYLVKRTGEKVFLECVQDMDHENMFWYRQDPGLGLRLIYFSYDVKMKEKGDIPEGYSVSREKKERFSLILESASTNQTSMYLCASSSATGATSNQPQHFGDGTRLSIL.

The V and J genes are TRBV19 and TRBJ2-1, with D perhaps matching TRBD2 (5 bases). Between the trimmed V and J ends, which lost 9 bases and 7 bases, there was a span of 16 bases. This CDR3 comprises 13 residues. Germline V gene data show CDR1 as LNHDA and CDR2 as SQIVND (reference sequence). CDR3 coding DNA: TGTGCCAGCAAACGCCGGGAAATGAATGAGCAGTTCTTC. Protein: CASKRREMNEQFF. Full variable domain (outside the CDR3, taken from reference TRBV19 and TRBJ2-1): DGGITQSPKYLFRKEGQNVTLSCEQNLNHDAMYWYRQDPGQGLRLIYYSQIVNDFQKGDIAEGYSVSREKKESFPLTVTSAQKNPTAFYLCASKRREMNEQFFGPGTRLTVL.

The chain carries TRBV28 and TRBJ1-1; no firm D call. Germline CDR1 and CDR2: MDHEN and SYDVKM. The CDR3 runs to 16 residues. V lost 3 bases and J lost 1, with 15 bases in between. The CDR3 nucleotides read TGTGCCAGCAGTTTGGATTTTGAGGGTAAGAACACTGAAGCTTTCTTT. Translation gives CASSLDFEGKNTEAFF.

The chain carries TRBV18 and TRBJ2-3; 11 nucleotides match TRBD1. This CDR3 is 15 amino acids long. Trimming at V came to 3 bases and at J to 6 bases, leaving 5 bases not matched to a gene. Germline CDR1 and CDR2: KGHSH and LQKENI. CDR3 loop: CASSPGQGESDTQYF. The CDR3 bases are TGTGCCAGCTCACCGGGACAGGGGGAATCGGATACGCAGTATTTT.

V and J are TRBV5-1 and TRBJ2-4; TRBD2 might be the D (6 bases). Trimming took off 1 base at V and 0 bases at J, with 17 bases between the two ends. The CDR3 spans 18 residues. CDR1 SGHRS and CDR2 YFSETQ come from the germline V gene. CDR3 DNA sequence: TGCGCCAGCAGCTTGAACGGGAGCTCCCCCTTAGCCAAAAACATTCAGTACTTC. The encoded protein is CASSLNGSSPLAKNIQYF.

The rearrangement links TRBV6-1 to TRBJ2-7; 8 bases agree with TRBD2. V was pared by 7 bases and J by 6 bases, with 14 bases of the junction left unmatched. CDR1 is MNHNS, CDR2 SASEGT, per germline. The CDR3 runs to 15 residues. The CDR3 loop reads CASILGGGTGGEQYF. DNA of the CDR3: TGTGCCAGCATCCTCGGCGGGGGGACTGGGGGCGAGCAGTACTTC.

V and J are TRBV6-5 and TRBJ2-3; 9 bases are a match to TRBD2. The CDR3 loop spans 13 amino acids. Per the germline V gene, CDR1 is MNHEY and CDR2 is SVGAGI. The trim removed 5 bases at V and 9 bases at J, leaving 6 bases unmatched. In DNA form, the CDR3 reads TGTGCCAGCAGTGTTTCTAGCGGGATCACGCAGTATTTT. Translated: CASSVSSGITQYF.

In its sample, this clone was seen once. The chain has TRBV7-9 and TRBJ2-2; D is undetermined. The germline V gene encodes CDR1 SEHNR and CDR2 FQNEAQ (reference sequence). Between the trimmed V and J ends, which lost 1 base and 7 bases, there was a span of 4 bases. The CDR3 has 12 residues. The CDR3 region has the DNA TGTGCCAGCAGCTTAGACAACGGGGAGCTGTTTTTT. It specifies CASSLDNGELFF. Full variable domain (remainder filled in from reference TRBV7-9 and TRBJ2-2): DTGVSQNPRHKITKRGQNVTFRCDPISEHNRLYWYRQTLGQGPEFLTYFQNEAQLEKSRLLSDRFSAERPKGSFSTLEIQRTEQGDSAMYLCASSLDNGELFFGEGSRLTVL.

The chain recombines TRBV7-3 with TRBJ2-1, with TRBD2 matching over 7 bases. The trim removed 4 bases at V and 9 bases at J, leaving 12 bases unmatched. Germline V lookup: CDR1 SGHTA, CDR2 FQGTGA. CDR3 length: 15 amino acids. This chain's CDR3 is CASSSIGLGSGEQFF. The CDR3 region has the DNA TGTGCCAGCAGCTCTATAGGACTAGGTAGTGGTGAGCAGTTCTTC. Based on the CDR3 plus reference TRBV7-3 and TRBJ2-1, the full variable domain is GAGVSQTPSNKVTEKGKYVELRCDPISGHTALYWYRQSLGQGPEFLIYFQGTGAADDSGLPNDRFFAVRPEGSVSTLKIQRTERGDSAVYLCASSSIGLGSGEQFFGPGTRLTVL.

The V call is TRBV7-2, the J call TRBJ1-4, with D unclear. The CDR3 has 15 residues. Germline CDR1 is SGHTA and CDR2 is FQGNSA. Trimming cost V 2 bases and J 3 bases, with 10 bases left between them. The CDR3 coding sequence is TGTGCCAGCAGCTTACGGAGGGTTGCTAATGAAAAACTGTTTTTT. Translated, it gives CASSLRRVANEKLFF.

The genes are TRBV7-2 and TRBJ1-5; D is possibly TRBD1 (5 bases). V was shortened by 4 bases and J by 2 bases, with 15 bases between the two germline ends. The CDR3 length is 16 residues. The germline CDR1 and CDR2 sequences are SGHTA and FQGNSA. CDR3 sequence reads: CASSSLGGVGNQPQHF. CDR3 coding DNA: TGTGCCAGCAGCTCCCTGGGGGGGGTAGGCAATCAGCCCCAGCATTTT.

J is TRBJ1-6 and V is TRBV11-2; no firm D call. The CDR3 is made up of 13 amino acids. Trimming pared 5 bases from V and 7 bases from J, leaving 9 bases between. The V gene's germline CDR1 is SGHAT and CDR2 FQNNGV. CDR3 nucleotide sequence: TGTGCCAGCAGCCCCAGAGGGAATTCACCCCTCCACTTT. Encoded protein: CASSPRGNSPLHF.

The V gene is TRBV30, the J gene TRBJ1-1; no reliable D call. The CDR3 is 18 residues long. Trimming took off 0 bases at V and 1 base at J, with 21 bases between the two ends. Germline loops: CDR1 GTSNPN, CDR2 SVGIG (reference sequence). This CDR3 is CAWSVLFPARGANTEAFF. The CDR3, as DNA: TGTGCCTGGAGTGTATTATTCCCGGCACGGGGTGCGAACACTGAAGCTTTCTTT.

CDR3 sequence (DNA): TGTGCCAGCAATAGCGGGAGTGGGTACGAGCAGTACTTC. It translates to CASNSGSGYEQYF. The rearrangement uses TRBV28 and TRBJ2-7; 9 bases fit TRBD2. The length of the CDR3 is 13 residues. Trimming removed 7 bases from V and 4 bases from J; junction bases left unmatched: 5. Germline V CDR1 and CDR2: MDHEN, SYDVKM.

The table lists this clone with a count of one. V is TRBV25-1 and J is TRBJ2-2, with 7 positions matching TRBD2. After removal of 3 bases from V and 9 bases from J, the junction contained 4 bases not matched to a gene. This CDR3 has 13 amino acids. The V gene's germline CDR1 is MGHDK and CDR2 SYGVNS. The CDR3 DNA reads as TGTGCCAGCAGTGAGGGGGGACTACGGGAGCTGTTTTTT. This encodes CASSEGGLRELFF.